This record concerns one TCR beta chain sequence. Looked up from germline, CDR1 is SGHNT and CDR2 is YENEEA. Trimming stripped 2 bases from V and 10 bases from J, with 11 bases between. The CDR3 totals 12 residues. Assay: immunoSEQ multiplex PCR; the TCRdb copy retains only in-frame clones and omits some. The sample carries around 70,000 clones, around nine tenths recorded once. The data originate from a study of cytotoxic CD8 clonotypes in ibrutinib-treated CLL. The sequence was collected from a human donor with chronic lymphocytic leukemia. V is TRBV11-3 and J is TRBJ1-1; D is unresolved. Sample: PBMCs, taken after 12 months of ibrutinib treatment. In DNA, the CDR3 is TGTGCCAGCAGCTTATTAGACCTTAGAGCTTTCTTT. Amino acid sequence: CASSLLDLRAFF. Complete variable domain (other parts from reference TRBV11-3 and TRBJ1-1): EAGVVQSPRYKIIEKKQPVAFWCNPISGHNTLYWYLQNLGQGPELLIRYENEEAVDDSQLPKDRFSAERLKGVDSTLKIQPAELGDSAVYLCASSLLDLRAFFGQGTRLTVV.